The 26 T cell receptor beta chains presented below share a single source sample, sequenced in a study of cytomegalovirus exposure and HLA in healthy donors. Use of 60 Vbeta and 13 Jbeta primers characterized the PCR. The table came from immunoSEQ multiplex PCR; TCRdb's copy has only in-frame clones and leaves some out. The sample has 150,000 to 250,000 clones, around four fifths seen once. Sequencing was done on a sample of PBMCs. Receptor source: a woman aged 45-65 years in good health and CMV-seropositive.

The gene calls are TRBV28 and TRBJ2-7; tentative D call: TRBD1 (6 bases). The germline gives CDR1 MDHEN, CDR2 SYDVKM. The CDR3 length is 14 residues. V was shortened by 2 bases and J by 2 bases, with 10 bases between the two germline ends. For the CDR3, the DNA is TGTGCCAGCAGTTTAAGGGACACAACCTACGAGCAGTACTTC. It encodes CASSLRDTTYEQYF.

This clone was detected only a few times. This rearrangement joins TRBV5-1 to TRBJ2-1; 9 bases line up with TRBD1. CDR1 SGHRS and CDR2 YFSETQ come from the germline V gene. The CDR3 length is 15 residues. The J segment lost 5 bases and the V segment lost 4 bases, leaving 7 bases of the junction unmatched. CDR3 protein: CASSRDRVGNNEQFF. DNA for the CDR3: TGCGCCAGCAGCCGGGACAGGGTTGGCAACAATGAGCAGTTCTTC.

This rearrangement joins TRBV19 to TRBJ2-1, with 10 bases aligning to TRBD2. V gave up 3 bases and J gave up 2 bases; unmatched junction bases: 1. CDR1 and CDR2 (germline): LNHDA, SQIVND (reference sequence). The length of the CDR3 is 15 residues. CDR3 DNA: TGTGCCAGTAGTATCACTAGCGGGGCCTACAATGAGCAGTTCTTC. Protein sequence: CASSITSGAYNEQFF.

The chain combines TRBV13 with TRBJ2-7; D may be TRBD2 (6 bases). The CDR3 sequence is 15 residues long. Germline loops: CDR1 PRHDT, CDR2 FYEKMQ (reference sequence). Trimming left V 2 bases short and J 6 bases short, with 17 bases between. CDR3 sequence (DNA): TGTGCCAGCAGCTTATTGAGCGGGCGAGACTCCGAGCAGTACTTC. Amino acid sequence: CASSLLSGRDSEQYF. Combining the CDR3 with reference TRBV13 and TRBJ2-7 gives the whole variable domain AAGVIQSPRHLIKEKRETATLKCYPIPRHDTVYWYQQGPGQDPQFLISFYEKMQSDKGSIPDRFSAQQFSDYHSELNMSSLELGDSALYFCASSLLSGRDSEQYFGPGTRLTVT.

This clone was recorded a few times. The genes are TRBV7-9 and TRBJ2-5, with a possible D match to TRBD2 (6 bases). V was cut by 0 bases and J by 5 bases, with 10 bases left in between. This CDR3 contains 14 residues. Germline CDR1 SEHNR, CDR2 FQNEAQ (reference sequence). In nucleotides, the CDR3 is TGTGCCAGCAGCTTAGCCCGACTAGTTGAGACCCAGTACTTC. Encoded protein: CASSLARLVETQYF.

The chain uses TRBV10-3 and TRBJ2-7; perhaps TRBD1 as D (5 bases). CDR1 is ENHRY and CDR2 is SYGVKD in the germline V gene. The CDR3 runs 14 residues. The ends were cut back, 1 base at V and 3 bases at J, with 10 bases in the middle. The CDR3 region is CAISEFPDSYEQYF. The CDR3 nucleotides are TGTGCCATCAGTGAGTTTCCCGACAGCTACGAGCAGTACTTC.

The CDR3 DNA follows: TGTGCCTGGAGCCCCCAGGGGACCGGGGAGCTGTTTTTT. Translation gives CAWSPQGTGELFF. This sequence joins TRBV30 and TRBJ2-2; possible D gene TRBD1, 6 bases. From germline, CDR1 is GTSNPN and CDR2 SVGIG (reference sequence). The V and J ends lost 3 bases and 5 bases respectively, with 10 bases between them. The length of the CDR3 is 13 residues.

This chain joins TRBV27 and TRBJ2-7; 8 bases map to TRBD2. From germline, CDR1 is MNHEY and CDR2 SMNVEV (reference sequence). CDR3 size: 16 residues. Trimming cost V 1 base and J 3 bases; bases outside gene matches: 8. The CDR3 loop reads CASSLFTGGENYEQYF. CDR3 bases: TGTGCCAGCAGTTTATTCACCGGGGGGGAAAACTACGAGCAGTACTTC.

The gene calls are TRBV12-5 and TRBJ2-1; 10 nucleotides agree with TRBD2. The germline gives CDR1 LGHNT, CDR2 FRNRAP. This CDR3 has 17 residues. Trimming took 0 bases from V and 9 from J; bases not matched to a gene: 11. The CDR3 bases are TGTGCTAGTGGTTTGGTATCGAGCGGGAGGGCCAAACTTGAGCAGTTCTTC. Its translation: CASGLVSSGRAKLEQFF.

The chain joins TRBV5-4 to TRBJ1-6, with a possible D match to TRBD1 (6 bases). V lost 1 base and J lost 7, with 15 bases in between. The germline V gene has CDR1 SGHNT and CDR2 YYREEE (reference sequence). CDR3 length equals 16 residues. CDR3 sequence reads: CASSLQGMLGNSPLHF. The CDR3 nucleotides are TGTGCCAGCAGCTTGCAGGGGATGCTGGGGAATTCACCCCTCCACTTT.

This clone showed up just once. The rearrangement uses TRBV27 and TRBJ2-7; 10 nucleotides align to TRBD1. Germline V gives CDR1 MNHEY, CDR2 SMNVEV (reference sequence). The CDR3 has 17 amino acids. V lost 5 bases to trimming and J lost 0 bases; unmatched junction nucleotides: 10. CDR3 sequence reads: CASSRYWDRGGSYEQYF. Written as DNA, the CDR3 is TGTGCCAGCAGTCGTTACTGGGACAGGGGAGGCTCCTACGAGCAGTACTTC.

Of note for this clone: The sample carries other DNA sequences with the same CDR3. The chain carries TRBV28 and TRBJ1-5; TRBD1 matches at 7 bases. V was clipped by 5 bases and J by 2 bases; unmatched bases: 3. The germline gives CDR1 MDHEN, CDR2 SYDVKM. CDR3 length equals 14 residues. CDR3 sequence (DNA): TGTGCCAGCAGTCCCGGGACAGGCAATCAGCCCCAGCATTTT. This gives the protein CASSPGTGNQPQHF.

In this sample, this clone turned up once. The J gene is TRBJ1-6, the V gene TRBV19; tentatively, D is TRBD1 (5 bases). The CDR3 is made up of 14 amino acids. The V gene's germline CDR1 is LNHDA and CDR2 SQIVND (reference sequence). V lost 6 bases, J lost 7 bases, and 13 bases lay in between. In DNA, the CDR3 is TGTGCCAGTAGCCCCGGACATGTGAATTCACCCCTCCACTTT. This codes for CASSPGHVNSPLHF.

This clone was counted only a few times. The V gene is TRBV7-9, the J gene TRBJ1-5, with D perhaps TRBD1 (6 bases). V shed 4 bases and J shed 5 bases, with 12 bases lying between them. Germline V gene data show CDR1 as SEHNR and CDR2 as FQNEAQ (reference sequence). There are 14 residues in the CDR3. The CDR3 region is CASSSNRDHQPQHF. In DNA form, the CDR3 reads TGTGCCAGCAGCTCGAACAGGGACCATCAGCCCCAGCATTTT.

Here the CDR3 reads CASSFLKGVKDSPLHF. CDR3 DNA: TGTGCCAGCAGCTTCCTAAAAGGGGTTAAAGATTCACCCCTCCACTTT. The chain links TRBV27 to TRBJ1-6; possibly TRBD1 for D (5 bases). Germline V gene sequence: CDR1 MNHEY, CDR2 SMNVEV (reference sequence). The CDR3 covers 16 residues. V was cut by 6 bases and J by 8 bases, with 20 bases left in between.

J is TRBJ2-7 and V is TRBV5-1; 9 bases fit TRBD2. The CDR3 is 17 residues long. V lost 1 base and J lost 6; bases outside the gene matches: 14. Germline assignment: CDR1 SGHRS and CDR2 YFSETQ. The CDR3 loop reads CASSLMVLAGVQGEQYF. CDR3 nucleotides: TGCGCCAGCAGCTTGATGGTTTTAGCGGGAGTTCAGGGCGAGCAGTACTTC.

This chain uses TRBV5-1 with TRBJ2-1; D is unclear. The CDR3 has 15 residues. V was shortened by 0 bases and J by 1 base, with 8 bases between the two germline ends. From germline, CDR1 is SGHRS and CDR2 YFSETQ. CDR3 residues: CASSLDGSSYNEQFF. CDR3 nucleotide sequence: TGCGCCAGCAGCTTGGACGGGTCTTCCTACAATGAGCAGTTCTTC.

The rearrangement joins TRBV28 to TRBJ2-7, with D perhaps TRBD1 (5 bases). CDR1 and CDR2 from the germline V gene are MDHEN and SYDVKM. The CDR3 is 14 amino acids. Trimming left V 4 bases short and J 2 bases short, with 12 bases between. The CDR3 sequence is CASSYQGFAYEQYF. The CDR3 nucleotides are TGTGCCAGCAGTTACCAGGGATTCGCCTACGAGCAGTACTTC.

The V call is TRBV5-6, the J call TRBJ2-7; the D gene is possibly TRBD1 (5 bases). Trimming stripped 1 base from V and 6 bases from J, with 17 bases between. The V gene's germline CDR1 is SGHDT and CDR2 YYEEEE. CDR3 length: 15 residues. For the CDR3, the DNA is TGTGCCAGCAGCTTGTTAGACGTCAGGGTGGCCGAGCAGTACTTC. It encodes CASSLLDVRVAEQYF.

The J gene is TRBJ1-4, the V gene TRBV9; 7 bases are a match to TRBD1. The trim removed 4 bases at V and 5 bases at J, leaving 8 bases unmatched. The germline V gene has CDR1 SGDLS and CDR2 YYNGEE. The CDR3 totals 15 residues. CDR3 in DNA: TGTGCCAGCAGCCCCGCCGGGACAGCCAATGAAAAACTGTTTTTT. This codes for CASSPAGTANEKLFF.

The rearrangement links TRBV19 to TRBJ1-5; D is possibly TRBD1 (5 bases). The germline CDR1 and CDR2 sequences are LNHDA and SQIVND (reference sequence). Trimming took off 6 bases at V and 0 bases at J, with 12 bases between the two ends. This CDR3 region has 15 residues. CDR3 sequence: CASRGGDYSNQPQHF. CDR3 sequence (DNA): TGTGCCAGTAGGGGGGGAGATTATAGCAATCAGCCCCAGCATTTT.

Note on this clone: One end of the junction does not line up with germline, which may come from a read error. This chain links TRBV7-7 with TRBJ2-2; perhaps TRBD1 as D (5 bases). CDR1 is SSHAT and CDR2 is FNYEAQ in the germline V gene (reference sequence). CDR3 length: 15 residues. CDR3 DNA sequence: TGTGCTAGCAGCCGCGACAGAGGATCCACCGGGGAGCTGTTTTTT. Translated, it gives CASSRDRGSTGELFF.

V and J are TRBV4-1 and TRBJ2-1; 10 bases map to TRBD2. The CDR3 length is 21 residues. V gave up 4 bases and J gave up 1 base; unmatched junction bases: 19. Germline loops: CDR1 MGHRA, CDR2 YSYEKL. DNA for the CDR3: TGCGCCAGCAGCCCGGGTGGGGGGACTAGCGACTACGGGTTATCCTACAATGAGCAGTTCTTC. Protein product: CASSPGGGTSDYGLSYNEQFF.

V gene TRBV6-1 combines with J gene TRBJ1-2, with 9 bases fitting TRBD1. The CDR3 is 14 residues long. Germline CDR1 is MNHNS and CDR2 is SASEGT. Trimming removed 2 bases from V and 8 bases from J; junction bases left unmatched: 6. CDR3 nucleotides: TGTGCCAGCAGTGAAAGACTGGGACAGGGAGGCTACACCTTC. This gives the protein CASSERLGQGGYTF.

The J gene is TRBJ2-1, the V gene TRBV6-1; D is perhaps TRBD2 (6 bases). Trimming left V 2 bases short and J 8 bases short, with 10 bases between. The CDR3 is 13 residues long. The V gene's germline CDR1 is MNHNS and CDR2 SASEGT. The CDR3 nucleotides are TGTGCCAGCAGTGAATTGGAGGGAGATGAGCAGTTCTTC. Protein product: CASSELEGDEQFF.

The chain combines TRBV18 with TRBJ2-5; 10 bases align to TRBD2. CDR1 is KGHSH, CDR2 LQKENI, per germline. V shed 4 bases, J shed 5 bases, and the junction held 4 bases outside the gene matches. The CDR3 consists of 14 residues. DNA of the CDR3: TGTGCCAGCTCACAGGGACTAGCGTTGGAGACCCAGTACTTC. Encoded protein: CASSQGLALETQYF.